This T cell receptor (beta chain) was observed in a study of beta chain features in type 1 diabetes. Study conclusions and caveats: The analysis here could not establish whether HLA type shapes TCRB rearrangement.

Germline-derived CDR1 and CDR2 are SGHTA and FQGTGA. With 0 bases removed from V and 12 bases from J, the gap between germline ends came to 14 bases. There are 13 residues in the CDR3. This clone showed up just once. Antigen: not known. Heparinised blood was drawn once per donor, averaging around 120 mL. Staining for CD45RO/CCR7/CD25/CD127/CD95/CD27 allowed sorting of CD4+ naive, central memory, regulatory and stem cell-like memory cells. Sequencing targeted expressed TCRB transcripts, as all isolated RNA had been reverse transcribed. Profiling relied on immunoSEQ multiplex PCR, and the TCRdb table lists in-frame clones only, not all of them. The sample carries just over 600,000 clones, around 15% recorded once.

This sequence was found in a man younger than 30 in good health. Sequenced material: naive CD4+ T cells from blood. The chain joins TRBV7-3 to TRBJ1-1; a possible D gene is TRBD1 (6 bases). The CDR3 here is CASSLTYGQGPFF. The CDR3 nucleotides read TGTGCCAGCAGCTTAACATATGGGCAGGGGCCTTTCTTT.